What follows is one T cell receptor beta chain and its context. Its target is not known. This specimen belongs to a study of cytomegalovirus exposure and HLA in healthy donors. Study-wide points: As was reported, the HLA-A and HLA-B alleles of most subjects were accurately predicted from TCR beta sequences.

A multiplex PCR was run with 60 Vbeta primers and 13 Jbeta primers. Original processing methods: An analysis that came later counted roughly 80 million unique TCR beta chains, roughly 11 million shared. Using immunoSEQ multiplex PCR, the repertoire was profiled, and TCRdb retains in-frame clones only, with some absent. That table is the source of V, J and clone size, and D and trimming were worked out from the DNA. The profile shows about 120,000 clones, more than 60% of them singletons. Germline V gene lookup returns CDR1 MGHRA and CDR2 YSYEKL. The V end lost 0 bases, the J end lost 11 bases, and 19 bases lay between the germline ends. This CDR3 comprises 16 residues.

The chain combines TRBV4-1 with TRBJ1-4, with no clear D. Sequenced sample: PBMCs. This sequence was found in a middle-aged woman in good health and CMV-seronegative. The CDR3 protein is CASSQDTLVFGGKLFF. CDR3 DNA sequence: TGCGCCAGCAGCCAAGATACCCTTGTTTTCGGAGGCAAACTGTTTTTT.